The TCR beta chain described here comes from a study of cytomegalovirus exposure and HLA in healthy donors. The PCR used 60 Vbeta and 13 Jbeta primers. As processed by the authors: An analysis that came later counted 80 million or so unique TCR beta chains, roughly 11 million shared. Clones were sequenced by immunoSEQ multiplex PCR, and TCRdb holds only the in-frame ones, with some missing. Clonal size and the V and J genes are those of that table, whereas D and trimming came from the DNA. This table holds fewer than 120,000 clones, around 85% found once. This clone was detected only a few times. Trimming stripped 0 bases from V and 6 bases from J, with 9 bases between. The CDR3 is made up of 14 amino acids. Germline lookup yields CDR1 PRHDT and CDR2 FYEKMQ (reference sequence).

The source of this sequence is a man aged 40-49 years in good health and CMV-seronegative. The sample taken for sequencing was PBMCs. This rearrangement joins TRBV13 to TRBJ1-5; D remains ambiguous. For the CDR3, the DNA is TGTGCCAGCAGCTTAGGACAGAGGGTTCAGCCCCAGCATTTT. Translation gives CASSLGQRVQPQHF.